This is a list of T cell receptor beta chains from one sample in a study of T cell changes during pregnancy in multiple sclerosis. Generated by immunoSEQ multiplex PCR, the TCRdb table keeps only in-frame clones and is missing some. The sample has under 6,500 clones, about four fifths seen once. Sequences were derived from CD8+ T cells from peripheral blood mononuclear cells, sampled in the second trimester of pregnancy. The receptors were sampled from a female donor in good health, enrolled as a control in a pregnancy study. Both conserved end residues are part of each CDR3.

V gene: TRBV7-9; J gene: TRBJ1-3; CDR3 protein: CASSLMGDTIYF
V gene: TRBV6-4; J gene: TRBJ2-6; CDR3 protein: CASSDTSGGSSSGANVLTF
V gene: TRBV28; J gene: TRBJ2-5; CDR3 protein: CASTLSRTSTKETQYF
V gene: TRBV2; J gene: TRBJ1-6; CDR3 protein: CASSGGGAASSPLHF
V gene: TRBV19; J gene: TRBJ1-1; CDR3 protein: CASSAGHWRGNTEAFF
V gene: TRBV5-1; J gene: TRBJ1-2; CDR3 protein: CASSPRDSSFTGYGYTF
V gene: TRBV9; J gene: TRBJ2-2; CDR3 protein: CASSVGGSSGTYTGELFF
V gene: TRBV9; J gene: TRBJ2-2; CDR3 protein: CASSVGDRGNTGELFF
V gene: TRBV4-3; J gene: TRBJ2-3; CDR3 protein: CASSQDRSGPTDTQYF
V gene: TRBV7-9; J gene: TRBJ2-1; CDR3 protein: CASSLVQGRYNEQFF
V gene: TRBV9; J gene: TRBJ2-7; CDR3 protein: CASSDGPDSYEQYF
V gene: TRBV10-3; J gene: TRBJ1-2; CDR3 protein: CAIRAGGASLHYGYTF
V gene: TRBV6-1; J gene: TRBJ2-1; CDR3 protein: CASATTERFF
V gene: TRBV6-1; J gene: TRBJ1-1; CDR3 protein: CASSTRGTEAFF
V gene: TRBV5-5; J gene: TRBJ2-7; CDR3 protein: CASSLQQVTIYEQYF
V gene: TRBV7-9; J gene: TRBJ2-6; CDR3 protein: CASSRGGRAGANVLTF
V gene: TRBV15; J gene: TRBJ2-3; CDR3 protein: CATSDGTSGVGDTQYF
V gene: TRBV5-4; J gene: TRBJ2-1; CDR3 protein: CASSLSGGASYNEQFF
V gene: TRBV19; J gene: TRBJ1-5; CDR3 protein: CASSRQGANQPQHF
V gene: TRBV2; J gene: TRBJ2-7; CDR3 protein: CASSVLPTKGSYEQYF
V gene: TRBV11-3; J gene: TRBJ2-1; CDR3 protein: CASSLAVGNEQFF
V gene: TRBV11-3; J gene: TRBJ1-2; CDR3 protein: CASSFEAGYRANYGYTF
V gene: TRBV9; J gene: TRBJ2-3; CDR3 protein: CASSVEMGRTDTQYF
V gene: TRBV6-5; J gene: TRBJ1-1; CDR3 protein: CASSYSNGADTEAFF
V gene: TRBV10-3; J gene: TRBJ2-7; CDR3 protein: CAISESTGGSEQYF
V gene: TRBV7-9; J gene: TRBJ2-5; CDR3 protein: CASSPGTAAETQYF
V gene: TRBV30; J gene: TRBJ1-5; CDR3 protein: CAWSPGAISNQPQHF
V gene: TRBV6-4; J gene: TRBJ2-1; CDR3 protein: CASSGTSGSNEQFF
V gene: TRBV27; J gene: TRBJ2-6; CDR3 protein: CASTLIPSSGANVLTF
V gene: TRBV30; J gene: TRBJ1-5; CDR3 protein: CAWSAATGTYSNQPQHF
V gene: TRBV2; J gene: TRBJ2-3; CDR3 protein: CASSALQKGTDTQYF
V gene: TRBV5-1; J gene: TRBJ1-6; CDR3 protein: CASRGQGDTYNSPLHF
V gene: TRBV7-2; J gene: TRBJ2-7; CDR3 protein: CASSGTSFDEQYF
V gene: TRBV4-3; J gene: TRBJ2-1; CDR3 protein: CASSPQTGDNEQFF
V gene: TRBV5-4; J gene: TRBJ2-7; CDR3 protein: CASSSATGVRSSYEQYF
V gene: TRBV30; J gene: TRBJ1-4; CDR3 protein: CAGTGGDNEKLFF
V gene: TRBV5-6; J gene: TRBJ1-1; CDR3 protein: CASSRKGDQNTEAFF